This TCR beta chain was recorded in a study of blood T cell repertoires in COVID-19. The germline V gene encodes CDR1 SNHLY and CDR2 FYNNEI. Trimming pared 7 bases from V and 4 bases from J, leaving 11 bases between. The CDR3 is made up of 13 amino acids. TCRdb keeps only in-frame clones here, not all; method: immunoSEQ multiplex PCR. This table has approximately 200,000 clones, 75% to 90% appearing once. The sequence was obtained from a woman between 18 and 30 years old in a cohort exposed to, infected with or recovered from COVID-19 (not recorded which). The chain uses TRBV2 and TRBJ1-5; D perhaps matches TRBD1 (6 bases). Sequenced: PBMCs or T cells enriched from blood (not recorded which). CDR3 in amino acids: CASMEGGNQPQHF. The CDR3, as DNA: TGTGCCAGCATGGAAGGGGGAAATCAGCCCCAGCATTTT.